A single count supports the clone carrying this T cell receptor beta chain. Its antigen is not identified. PCR was performed a second time for about 7 to 12 cycles using a sample-barcoded 5' primer and a J-beta primer mix. Every cDNA molecule carried a tag from a template-switch adaptor bearing 12 random nucleotides. Per-sample output comprised a minimum of 2.5 million paired-end reads containing CDR3. TCRdb reanalysed the 5' RACE reads using MiXCR and keeps one entry per CDR3 protein. The sample includes some 670,000 distinct CDR3 sequences, approximately 52% seen only once; the top ten take about 13%. These data originate in a study of blood T cells in healthy people across ages. Study observations and caveats: With age, beta diversity per million T cells declined roughly linearly, significantly by 35 to 40.

Healthy Russian Caucasian donors spanned ages roughly 6 to 100 years. Germline V gives CDR1 SGHNT, CDR2 YENEEA. The J segment lost 9 bases and the V segment lost 6 bases, leaving 18 bases of the junction unmatched. This CDR3 has 17 residues. The V and J genes are TRBV11-3 and TRBJ2-1; 9 bases map to TRBD2. The sequence derives from a woman older than 75 in good health. The source material was blood. CDR3 loop: CASSPPSLGLAPIEQFF. As DNA, the CDR3 is TGTGCCAGCAGTCCCCCAAGCCTGGGACTAGCTCCTATTGAGCAGTTCTTC.